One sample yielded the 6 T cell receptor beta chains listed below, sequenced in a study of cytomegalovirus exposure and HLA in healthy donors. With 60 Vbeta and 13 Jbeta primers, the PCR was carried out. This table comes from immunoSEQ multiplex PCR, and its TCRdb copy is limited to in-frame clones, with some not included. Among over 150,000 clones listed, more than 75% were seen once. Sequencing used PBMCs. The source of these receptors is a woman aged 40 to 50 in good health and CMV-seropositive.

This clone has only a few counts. The CDR3, as DNA: TGCGCCAGCAGTGGAGACAGGATCTACAATGAGCAGTTCTTC. This codes for CASSGDRIYNEQFF. V gene TRBV4-1 combines with J gene TRBJ2-1; TRBD1 is a possible D gene (6 bases). This CDR3 is 14 amino acids long. CDR1 and CDR2 (germline): MGHRA, YSYEKL. With 6 bases removed from V and 3 bases from J, the gap between germline ends came to 12 bases.

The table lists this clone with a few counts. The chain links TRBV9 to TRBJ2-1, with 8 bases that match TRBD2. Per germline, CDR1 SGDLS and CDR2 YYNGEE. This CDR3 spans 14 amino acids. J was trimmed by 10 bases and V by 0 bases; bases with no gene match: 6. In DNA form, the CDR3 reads TGTGCCAGCAGCGTAGAGGTCGGGGGGGACGAGCAGTTCTTC. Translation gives CASSVEVGGDEQFF.

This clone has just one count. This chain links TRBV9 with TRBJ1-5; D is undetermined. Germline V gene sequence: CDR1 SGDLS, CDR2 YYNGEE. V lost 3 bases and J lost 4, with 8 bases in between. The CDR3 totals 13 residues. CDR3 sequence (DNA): TGTGCCAGCAGCGCGGCGGGAAATCAGCCCCAGCATTTT. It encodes CASSAAGNQPQHF.

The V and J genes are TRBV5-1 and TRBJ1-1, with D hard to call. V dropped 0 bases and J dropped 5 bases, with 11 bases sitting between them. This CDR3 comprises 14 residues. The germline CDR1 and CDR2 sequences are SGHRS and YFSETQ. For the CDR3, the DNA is TGCGCCAGCAGCTTGGGGAGAGTCCAGACTGAAGCTTTCTTT. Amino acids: CASSLGRVQTEAFF.

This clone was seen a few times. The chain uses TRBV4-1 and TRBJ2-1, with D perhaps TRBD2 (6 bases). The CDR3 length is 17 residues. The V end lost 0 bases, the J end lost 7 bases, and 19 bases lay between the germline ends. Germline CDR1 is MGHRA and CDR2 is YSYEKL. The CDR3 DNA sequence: TGCGCCAGCAGCCAAGATGGTGGCGGGGTGTGGGCTAATGAGCAGTTCTTC. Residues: CASSQDGGGVWANEQFF.

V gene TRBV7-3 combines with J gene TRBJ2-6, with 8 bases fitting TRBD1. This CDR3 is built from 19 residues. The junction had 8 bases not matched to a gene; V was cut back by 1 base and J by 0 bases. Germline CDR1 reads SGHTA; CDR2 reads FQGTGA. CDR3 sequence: CASSLKALGTGSGANVLTF. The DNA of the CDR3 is TGTGCCAGCAGCTTAAAGGCACTCGGGACAGGCTCTGGGGCCAACGTCCTGACTTTC.